Sequencing of this T cell receptor beta chain was carried out in a study of regulatory T cells in long-lasting Graves disease. The CDR3 covers 13 residues. The V gene lost 1 base and the J gene lost 2 bases, with 5 bases spanning the gap. Germline assignment: CDR1 SGHTA and CDR2 FQGNSA. iRepertoire HTBI primers and Arm-PCR of CDR3 regions built TCR beta libraries. MiXCR was run by TCRdb on the multiplex PCR reads, yielding one entry per CDR3 protein. The table shows fewer than 450,000 distinct CDR3 sequences, with less than 25% occurring only once. General study findings and limits: There were preferences for TRBV28, TRBJ1-2 and TRBJ2-5 in persistent disease.

At least ten counts were recorded for this clonotype. Its matching antigen is unknown. The sample's time point: persistent/refractory GD, antithyroid drugs over 5 years with positive TRAb. There was RNA extracted from PBMCs, and the TCR library was made from it. Patients were enrolled at an endocrinology department in Xi'an, China. Sequencing was performed on peripheral blood mononuclear cells (PBMCs), taken when the disease was refractory, from a patient treated with antithyroid drugs. The receptor was derived from a female donor with Graves disease. The chain couples TRBV7-2 to TRBJ2-5, with D unresolved. This CDR3 reads CASSLVSQETQYF. The CDR3 region has the DNA TGTGCCAGCAGCTTAGTCAGTCAAGAGACCCAGTACTTC.